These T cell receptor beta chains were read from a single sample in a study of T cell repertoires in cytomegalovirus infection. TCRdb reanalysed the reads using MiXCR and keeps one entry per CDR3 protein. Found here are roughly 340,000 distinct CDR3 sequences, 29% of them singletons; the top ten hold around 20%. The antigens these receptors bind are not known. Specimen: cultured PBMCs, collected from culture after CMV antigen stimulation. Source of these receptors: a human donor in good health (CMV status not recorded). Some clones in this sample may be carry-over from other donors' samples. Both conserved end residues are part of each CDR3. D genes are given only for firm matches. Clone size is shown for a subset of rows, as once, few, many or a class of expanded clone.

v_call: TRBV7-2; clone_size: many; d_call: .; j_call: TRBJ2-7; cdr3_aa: CASSLATAGLEQYF; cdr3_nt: TGTGCCAGCAGCTTAGCCACAGCAGGGCTTGAGCAGTACTTC
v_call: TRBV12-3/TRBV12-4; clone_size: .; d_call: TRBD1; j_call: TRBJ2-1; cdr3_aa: CASSPRTGNNEQFF; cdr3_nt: TGTGCCAGCAGTCCGAGGACAGGGAATAATGAGCAGTTCTTC
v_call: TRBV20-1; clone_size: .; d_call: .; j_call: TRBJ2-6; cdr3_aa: CSASLVNSGANVLTF; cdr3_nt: TGCAGTGCTTCTCTGGTGAATTCTGGGGCCAACGTCCTGACTTTC
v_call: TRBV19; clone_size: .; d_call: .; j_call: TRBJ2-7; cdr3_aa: CASSYQRHTYEQYF; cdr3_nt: TGTGCCAGTAGTTATCAGCGACACACCTACGAGCAGTACTTC
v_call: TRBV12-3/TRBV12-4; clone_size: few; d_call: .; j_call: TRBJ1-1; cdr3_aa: CASSLRRGEGTEAFF; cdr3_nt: TGTGCCAGCAGCCTCCGGCGGGGCGAGGGCACTGAAGCTTTCTTT
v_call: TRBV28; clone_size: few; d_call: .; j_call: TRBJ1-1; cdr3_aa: CASREQMNTEAFF; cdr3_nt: TGTGCCAGCAGGGAGCAAATGAACACTGAAGCTTTCTTT
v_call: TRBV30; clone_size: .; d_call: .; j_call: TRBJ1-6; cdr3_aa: CAWSASGGLWSPLHF; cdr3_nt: TGTGCCTGGAGCGCCTCTGGGGGGCTATGGTCACCCCTCCACTTT
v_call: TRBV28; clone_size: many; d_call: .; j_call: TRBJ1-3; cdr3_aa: CASSLRQPASGNTIYF; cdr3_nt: TGTGCCAGCAGTTTACGACAACCCGCCTCTGGAAACACCATATATTTT
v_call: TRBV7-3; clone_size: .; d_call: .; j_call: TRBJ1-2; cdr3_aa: CASSPGPPNYGYTF; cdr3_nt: TGTGCCAGCAGCCCCGGGCCCCCTAACTATGGCTACACCTTC
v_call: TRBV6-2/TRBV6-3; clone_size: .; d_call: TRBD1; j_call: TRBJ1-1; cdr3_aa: CASSLPDRADTEAFF; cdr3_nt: TGTGCCAGCAGCCTCCCCGACAGGGCGGACACTGAAGCTTTCTTT
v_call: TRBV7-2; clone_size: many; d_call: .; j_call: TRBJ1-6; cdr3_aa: CASSHGVNYSPLHF; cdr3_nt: TGTGCCAGCAGCCATGGGGTTAACTATTCACCCCTCCACTTT
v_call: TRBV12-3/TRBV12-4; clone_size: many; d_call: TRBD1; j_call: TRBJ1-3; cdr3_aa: CASNQDRESTIYF; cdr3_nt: TGTGCCAGCAACCAGGACAGGGAAAGCACCATATATTTT
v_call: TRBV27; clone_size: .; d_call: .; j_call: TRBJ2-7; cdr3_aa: CASSSGTHAYEQYF; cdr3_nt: TGTGCCAGCAGTTCGGGGACACATGCCTACGAGCAGTACTTC
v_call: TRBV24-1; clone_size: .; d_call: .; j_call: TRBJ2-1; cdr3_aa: CATQMQGNEQFF; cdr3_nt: TGTGCCACCCAGATGCAGGGTAATGAGCAGTTCTTC
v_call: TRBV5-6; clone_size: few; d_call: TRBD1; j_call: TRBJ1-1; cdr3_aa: CASSSGQGRDTEAFF; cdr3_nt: TGTGCCAGCAGCTCTGGACAGGGGAGGGACACTGAAGCTTTCTTT
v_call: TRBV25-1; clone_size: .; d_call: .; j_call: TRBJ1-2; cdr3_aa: CASSDYRVNGYTF; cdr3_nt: TGTGCCAGCAGTGACTACAGGGTGAATGGCTACACCTTC
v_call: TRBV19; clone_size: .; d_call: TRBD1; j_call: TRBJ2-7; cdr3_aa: CASSILRQGIYEQYF; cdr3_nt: TGTGCCAGTAGTATCCTCCGACAGGGGATCTACGAGCAGTACTTC
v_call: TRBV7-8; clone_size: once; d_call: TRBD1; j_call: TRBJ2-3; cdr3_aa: CASSSLTGTDTQYF; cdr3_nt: TGTGCCAGCAGCTCACTGACAGGGACAGATACGCAGTATTTT
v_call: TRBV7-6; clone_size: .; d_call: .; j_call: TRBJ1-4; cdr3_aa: CASSLVSATNEKLFF; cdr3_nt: TGTGCCAGCAGCTTAGTCTCGGCAACTAATGAAAAACTGTTTTTT
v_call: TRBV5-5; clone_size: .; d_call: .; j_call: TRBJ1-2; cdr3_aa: CASSLPGPRGYGYTF; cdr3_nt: TGTGCCAGCAGCTTACCGGGACCTAGGGGGTATGGCTACACCTTC
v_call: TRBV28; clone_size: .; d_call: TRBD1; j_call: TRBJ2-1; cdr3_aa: CASSWTGSQFF; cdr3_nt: TGTGCCAGCAGTTGGACAGGGTCGCAGTTCTTC
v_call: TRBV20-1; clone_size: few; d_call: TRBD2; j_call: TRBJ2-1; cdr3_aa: CSAGTLAGVDNEQFF; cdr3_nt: TGCAGTGCTGGGACCCTAGCGGGAGTTGACAATGAGCAGTTCTTC
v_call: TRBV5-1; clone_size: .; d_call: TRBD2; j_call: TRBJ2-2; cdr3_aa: CASSLTSGSVTGELFF; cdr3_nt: TGCGCCAGCAGCTTGACTAGCGGGAGTGTAACCGGGGAGCTGTTTTTT
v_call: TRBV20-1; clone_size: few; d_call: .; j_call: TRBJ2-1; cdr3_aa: CSAIQTVYPDEQFF; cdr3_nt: TGCAGTGCCATCCAAACAGTTTACCCGGATGAGCAGTTCTTC
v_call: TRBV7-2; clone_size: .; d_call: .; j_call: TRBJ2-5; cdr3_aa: CASSSDSSSETQYF; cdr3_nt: TGTGCCAGCAGCTCGGACAGTTCCTCAGAGACCCAGTACTTC
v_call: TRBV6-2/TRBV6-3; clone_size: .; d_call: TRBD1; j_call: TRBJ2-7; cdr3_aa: CASSYYPDREVDEQYF; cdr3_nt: TGTGCCAGCAGTTACTACCCAGACAGGGAAGTCGACGAGCAGTACTTC
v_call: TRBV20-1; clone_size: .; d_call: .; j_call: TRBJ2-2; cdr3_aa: CSASVQSSNTGELFF; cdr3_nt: TGCAGTGCTAGTGTCCAGAGCTCGAACACCGGGGAGCTGTTTTTT
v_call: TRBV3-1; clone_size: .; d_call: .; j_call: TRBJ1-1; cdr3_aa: CASSPTTEATEAFF; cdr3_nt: TGTGCCAGCAGCCCAACCACAGAGGCCACTGAAGCTTTCTTT
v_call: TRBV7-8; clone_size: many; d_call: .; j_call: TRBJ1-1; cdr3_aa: CASTTIGRTGNTEAFF; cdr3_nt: TGTGCCAGCACTACTATCGGACGAACAGGGAACACTGAAGCTTTCTTT
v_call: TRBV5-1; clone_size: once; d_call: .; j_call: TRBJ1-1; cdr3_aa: CASSRDWANTEAFF; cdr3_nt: TGCGCCAGCAGCCGGGACTGGGCGAACACTGAAGCTTTCTTT
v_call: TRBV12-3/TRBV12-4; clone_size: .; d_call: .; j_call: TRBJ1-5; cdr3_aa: CASSTSGGDNPQHF; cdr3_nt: TGTGCCAGCAGCACATCCGGGGGGGATAATCCCCAGCATTTT
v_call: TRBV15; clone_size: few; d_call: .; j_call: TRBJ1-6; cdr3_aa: CATSATGTSNSPLHF; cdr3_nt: TGTGCCACCAGCGCCACCGGGACGTCCAATTCACCCCTCCACTTT
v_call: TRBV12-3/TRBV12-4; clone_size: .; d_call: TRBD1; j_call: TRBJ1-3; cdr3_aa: CASSRRTGVYGNTIYF; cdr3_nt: TGTGCCAGCAGCCGCCGGACAGGGGTCTACGGAAACACCATATATTTT
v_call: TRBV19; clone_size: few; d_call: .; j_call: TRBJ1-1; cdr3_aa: CASRFQGEAFF; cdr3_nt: TGTGCCAGTAGGTTCCAGGGCGAAGCTTTCTTT
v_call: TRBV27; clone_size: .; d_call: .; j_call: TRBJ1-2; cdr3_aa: CASSLTRDRKTYGYTF; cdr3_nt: TGTGCCAGCAGTCTCACCCGAGACCGGAAGACGTATGGCTACACCTTC
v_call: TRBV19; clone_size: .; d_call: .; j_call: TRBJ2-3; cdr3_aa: CASSINTDTQYF; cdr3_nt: TGTGCCAGTAGTATAAACACAGATACGCAGTATTTT
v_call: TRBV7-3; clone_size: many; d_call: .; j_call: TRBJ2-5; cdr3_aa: CASSSRYQETQYF; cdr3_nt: TGTGCCAGCAGCTCCCGGTACCAAGAGACCCAGTACTTC
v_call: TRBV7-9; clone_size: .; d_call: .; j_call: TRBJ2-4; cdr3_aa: CASSLAVGLALYF; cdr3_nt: TGTGCCAGCAGCTTAGCGGTCGGGCTAGCACTCTACTTC
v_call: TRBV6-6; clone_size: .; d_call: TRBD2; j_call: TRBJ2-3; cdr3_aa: CASSYGPAGGPGTDTQYF; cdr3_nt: TGTGCCAGCAGTTACGGTCCAGCGGGAGGCCCCGGCACAGATACGCAGTATTTT
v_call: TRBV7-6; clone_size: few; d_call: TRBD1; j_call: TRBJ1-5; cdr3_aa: CASSLSQGARNNQPQHF; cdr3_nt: TGTGCCAGCAGCTTATCACAGGGGGCGCGGAACAATCAGCCCCAGCATTTT
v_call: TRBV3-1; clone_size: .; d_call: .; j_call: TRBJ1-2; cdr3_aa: CASSQGRLYGYTF; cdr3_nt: TGTGCTAGCAGCCAAGGGCGACTCTATGGCTACACCTTC
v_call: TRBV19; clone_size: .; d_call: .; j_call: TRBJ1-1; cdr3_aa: CASTAGPSMNTEAFF; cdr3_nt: TGTGCCAGTACAGCAGGTCCTTCCATGAACACTGAAGCTTTCTTT
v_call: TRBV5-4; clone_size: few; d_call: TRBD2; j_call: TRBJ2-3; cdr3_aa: CASSGTSGGFTDTQYF; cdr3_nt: TGTGCCAGCAGCGGGACTAGCGGGGGATTCACAGATACGCAGTATTTT
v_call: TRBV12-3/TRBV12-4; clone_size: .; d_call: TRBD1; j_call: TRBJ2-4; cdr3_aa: CASRTRQGAAKNIQYF; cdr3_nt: TGTGCCAGCAGGACCCGACAGGGGGCCGCCAAAAACATTCAGTACTTC
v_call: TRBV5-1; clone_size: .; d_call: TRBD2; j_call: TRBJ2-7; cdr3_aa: CASSAGTSGIHEQYF; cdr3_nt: TGCGCCAGCAGCGCCGGGACTAGCGGGATTCACGAGCAGTACTTC
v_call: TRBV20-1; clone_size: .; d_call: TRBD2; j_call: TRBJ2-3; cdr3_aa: CSVLSGSGTDTQYF; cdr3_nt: TGCAGTGTTCTGAGCGGGAGTGGCACAGATACGCAGTATTTT
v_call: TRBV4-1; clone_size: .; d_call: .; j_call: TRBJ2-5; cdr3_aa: CASSQGRVSGPGQETQYF; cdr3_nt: TGTGCCAGCAGCCAGGGACGGGTTTCGGGACCGGGGCAAGAGACCCAGTACTTC
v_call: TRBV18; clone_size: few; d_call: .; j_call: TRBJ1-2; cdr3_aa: CASSPRGGSFGYTF; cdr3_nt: TGTGCCAGCTCACCACGAGGGGGATCATTTGGCTACACCTTC